These T cell receptor beta chains were read from a single sample in a study of T cells in narcolepsy. Sequencing used immunoSEQ multiplex PCR; TCRdb keeps in-frame clones, though not all of them. The sample consists of some 35,000 clones, 70% to 85% of them appearing once. Sequencing used memory (CD45RA-) CD4+ T cells from blood. These receptors originate from a human donor in good health. The CDR3 runs from the conserved cysteine through the conserved F or W. The order of the fields is V gene, clone size, J gene, D gene, CDR3 DNA, CDR3 protein. A D gene is named only where the DNA matches it firmly. Clone size is shown for a subset of rows, as once, few, many or a class of expanded clone.

TRBV4-2	NA	TRBJ2-1	NA	TGTGCCAGCAGCCAGCCAGCCGACAATGAGCAGTTCTTC	CASSQPADNEQFF
TRBV15	NA	TRBJ2-3	TRBD1	TGTGCCACCAGCAGAGGGGACAGGGGCAGCACAGATACGCAGTATTTT	CATSRGDRGSTDTQYF
TRBV5-5	NA	TRBJ2-6	NA	TGTGCCAGCAGGAGGGACTCTGGGGCCAACGTCCTGACTTTC	CASRRDSGANVLTF
TRBV11-3	NA	TRBJ2-1	NA	TGTGCCAGCAGCTTAGACCGGGCCTCCTACAATGAGCAGTTCTTC	CASSLDRASYNEQFF
TRBV5-5	NA	TRBJ1-1	NA	TGTGCCAGCAGCTTGGGGCAGATTAGGGACACTGAAGCTTTCTTT	CASSLGQIRDTEAFF
TRBV29-1	NA	TRBJ2-5	TRBD2	TGCAGCGCGGGACTAGCGGGACGGGAGACCCAGTACTTC	CSAGLAGRETQYF
TRBV23-1	NA	TRBJ2-1	TRBD1	TGCGCCAGCAGTCAATCTCCGGTGCTAGGGGGCGTGCTGTATGAGCAGTTCTTC	CASSQSPVLGGVLYEQFF
TRBV10-3	NA	TRBJ1-2	NA	TGTGCCATCAGTGAGTCGACCGTTGGGCAGGATGGCTACACCTTC	CAISESTVGQDGYTF
TRBV18	NA	TRBJ1-3	NA	TGTGCCAGCTCACAAGGGGGTGGAAACACCATATATTTT	CASSQGGGNTIYF
TRBV7-3	NA	TRBJ2-2	NA	TGTGCCAGCACAACGTCTCCGAACACCGGGGAGCTGTTTTTT	CASTTSPNTGELFF
TRBV7-8	once	TRBJ2-7	TRBD2	TGTGCCAGCAGCTACAGGACTAGCGGGGGGCCTAACTCCTACGAGCAGTACTTC	CASSYRTSGGPNSYEQYF
TRBV6-6	NA	TRBJ1-5	TRBD1	TGTGCCAGCAGTCCACAGGGGAATCAGCCCCAGCATTTT	CASSPQGNQPQHF
TRBV2	NA	TRBJ2-7	NA	TGTGCCAGCAGACAACAGGTCTACGAGCAGTACTTC	CASRQQVYEQYF
TRBV28	once	TRBJ2-5	TRBD2	TGTGCCAGCAGTCCCGTCGGGGGGAACCAAGAGACCCAGTACTTC	CASSPVGGNQETQYF
TRBV4-2	NA	TRBJ2-4	TRBD2	TGTGCCAGCCGCGTCCCTGGACTAGCGGTTCTCCTAGCCAAAAACATTCAGTACTTC	CASRVPGLAVLLAKNIQYF
TRBV30	NA	TRBJ1-5	NA	TGTGCCTGGAGAGAGGGGAATACCAATCAGCCCCAGCATTTT	CAWREGNTNQPQHF
TRBV6-1	NA	TRBJ2-3	NA	TGTGCCAGCAGTGTGGTCAGGGAGATAGATACGCAGTATTTT	CASSVVREIDTQYF
TRBV28	NA	TRBJ1-2	NA	TGTGCCAGCAGTTTGGGACGATCGTCTGGCTACACCTTC	CASSLGRSSGYTF
TRBV7-2	NA	TRBJ1-1	NA	TGTGCCAGCAGCTTAGGAGAGACTGAAGCTTTCTTT	CASSLGETEAFF
TRBV15	NA	TRBJ1-2	NA	TGTGCCACCAGCGAGGTTAGGCAATCCGTTAACTATGGCTACACCTTC	CATSEVRQSVNYGYTF
TRBV6-5	NA	TRBJ2-3	TRBD2	TGTGCCAGCAGTTACCGACTAGCGGGAAGCACAGATACGCAGTATTTT	CASSYRLAGSTDTQYF
TRBV7-8	NA	TRBJ2-5	NA	TGTGCCAGCAGCTTAGATGGGGCCCAGAAGGAGACCCAGTACTTC	CASSLDGAQKETQYF
TRBV6-1	once	TRBJ2-1	TRBD2	TGTGCCAGCAGTCGGGGGGGTGATGAGCAGTTCTTC	CASSRGGDEQFF
TRBV6-1	NA	TRBJ2-1	NA	TGTGCCAGCATTCCCTCGGCAGGGGCGGGCAATGAGCAGTTCTTC	CASIPSAGAGNEQFF
TRBV30	NA	TRBJ1-5	NA	TGTGCCTGGAGTGTTCACCGGGTAGGCAATCAGCCCCAGCATTTT	CAWSVHRVGNQPQHF
TRBV7-8	NA	TRBJ2-1	NA	TGTGCCAGCAGCTTAGAACTAGCCTCCTACAATGAGCAGTTCTTC	CASSLELASYNEQFF
TRBV5-8	medium-sized	TRBJ1-3	NA	TGTGCCAGCAGCTCTAGAGGGGCTTCGAACACCATATATTTT	CASSSRGASNTIYF
TRBV5-1	NA	TRBJ1-1	NA	TGCGCCAGCAGGTGGGGGGGCAACGTGGACACTGAAGCTTTCTTT	CASRWGGNVDTEAFF
TRBV4-2	NA	TRBJ1-1	NA	TGTGCCAGCAGCCAAGTGGGGGCGAGGGTAGACACTGAAGCTTTCTTT	CASSQVGARVDTEAFF
TRBV2	NA	TRBJ2-5	NA	TGTGCCAGCCAAAGGCGGAGAGGCCAGGGTGAGACCCAGTACTTC	CASQRRRGQGETQYF
TRBV5-1	once	TRBJ2-5	NA	TGCGCCAGCAGCCCCGACCAAGAGACCCAGTACTTC	CASSPDQETQYF
TRBV7-9	few	TRBJ1-1	NA	TGTGCCAGCCAGGCGGGGGCTGGCGCTGAAGCTTTCTTT	CASQAGAGAEAFF
TRBV28	NA	TRBJ1-1	NA	TGTGCCAGCGCGGGGGGCGCTTTGAACACTGAAGCTTTCTTT	CASAGGALNTEAFF
TRBV5-1	NA	TRBJ1-4	NA	TGCGCCAGCACCGACAGCTGGAATGAAAAACTGTTTTTT	CASTDSWNEKLFF
TRBV4-1	NA	TRBJ2-3	TRBD2	TGCGCCAGCAGCCAGGAAGGACTAGCGGGGAGCACAGATACGCAGTATTTT	CASSQEGLAGSTDTQYF
TRBV10-3	few	TRBJ2-2	TRBD2	TGTGCCAGCACACTAGCGGGAGCGACCGGGGAGCTGTTTTTT	CASTLAGATGELFF
TRBV4-2	few	TRBJ2-3	NA	TGTGCCAGCAGCCAGAGGACCTCGGGAGATTCGTTATCAGATACGCAGTATTTT	CASSQRTSGDSLSDTQYF
TRBV18	NA	TRBJ2-1	TRBD2	TGTGCCAGCCTAAAAGCGCCCGGACTAGAGGAGGGTGAGCAGTTCTTC	CASLKAPGLEEGEQFF